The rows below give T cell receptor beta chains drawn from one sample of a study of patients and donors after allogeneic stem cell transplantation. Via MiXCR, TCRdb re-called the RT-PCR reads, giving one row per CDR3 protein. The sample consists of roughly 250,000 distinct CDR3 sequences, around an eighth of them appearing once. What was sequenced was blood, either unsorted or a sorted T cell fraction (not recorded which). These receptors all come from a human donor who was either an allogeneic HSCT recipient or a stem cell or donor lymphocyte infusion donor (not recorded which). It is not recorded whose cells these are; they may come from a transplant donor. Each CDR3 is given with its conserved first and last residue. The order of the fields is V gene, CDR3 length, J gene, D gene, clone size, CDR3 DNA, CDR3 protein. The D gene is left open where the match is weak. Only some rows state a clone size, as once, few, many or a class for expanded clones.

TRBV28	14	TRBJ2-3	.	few	TGTGCCAGCAGCCCTCCCTCTGCCACAGATACGCAGTATTTT	CASSPPSATDTQYF
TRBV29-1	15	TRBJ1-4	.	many	TGCAGCGTTGCCCGAGGGACCCAGGCAGCTGAAAAACTGTTTTTT	CSVARGTQAAEKLFF
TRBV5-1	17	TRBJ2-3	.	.	TGCGCCAGCAGCTTGGAATCTCTGTTACCCGGCACAGATACGCAGTATTTT	CASSLESLLPGTDTQYF
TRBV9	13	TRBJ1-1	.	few	TGTGCCAGCAGCCAACGACAGGAGGGTGAAGCTTTCTTT	CASSQRQEGEAFF
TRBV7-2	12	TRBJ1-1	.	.	TGTGCCAGCAGCTCAGGGTTCACTGAAGCTTTCTTT	CASSSGFTEAFF
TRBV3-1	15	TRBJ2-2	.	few	TGTGCCAGCAGCCAAGCGGGACAGAACACCGGGGAGCTGTTTTTT	CASSQAGQNTGELFF
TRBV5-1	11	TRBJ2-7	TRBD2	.	TGCGCCAGCTCGGGGGGAGTCGAGCAGTACTTC	CASSGGVEQYF
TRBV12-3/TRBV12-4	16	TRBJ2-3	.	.	TGTGCCAGCAGTTTGAGGGAAACTCGCTTAGGAGATACGCAGTATTTT	CASSLRETRLGDTQYF
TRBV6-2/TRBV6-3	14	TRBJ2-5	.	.	TGTGCCAGCAGACCGCTCGGGAGCCAAGAGACCCAGTACTTC	CASRPLGSQETQYF
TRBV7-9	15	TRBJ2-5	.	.	TGTGCCAGCAGCCGTGCCGGGACCCACCAAGAGACCCAGTACTTC	CASSRAGTHQETQYF
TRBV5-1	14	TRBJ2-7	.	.	TGCGCCAGCAGCTCGTCGGGACGGGGCTCAAAGCAGTACTTC	CASSSSGRGSKQYF
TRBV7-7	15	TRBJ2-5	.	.	TGTGCTAGCAGCTTAGGAGCGGCAGGGATAGAGACCCAGTACTTC	CASSLGAAGIETQYF
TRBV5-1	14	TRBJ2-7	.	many	TGCGCCAGCAGCTTGGCGGTAGGGTTCAGCGAGCAGTACTTC	CASSLAVGFSEQYF
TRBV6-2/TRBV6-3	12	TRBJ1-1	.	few	TGTGCCAGCAGTGACGGGGGCACTGAAGCTTTCTTT	CASSDGGTEAFF
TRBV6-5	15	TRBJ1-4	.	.	TGTGCCAGCAGTTACTCGCAACGCGCTAATGAAAAACTGTTTTTT	CASSYSQRANEKLFF
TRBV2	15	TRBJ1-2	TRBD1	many	TGTGCCAGCAGTGTAGGGACAGCTACTAACTATGGCTACACCTTC	CASSVGTATNYGYTF
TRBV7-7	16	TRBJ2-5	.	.	TGTGCCAGCAGCTCCGGGACCCTAAGTCGTCAAGAGACCCAGTACTTC	CASSSGTLSRQETQYF
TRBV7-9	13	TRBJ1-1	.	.	TGTGCCAGCAGCCCACCAGGATACACTGAAGCTTTCTTT	CASSPPGYTEAFF
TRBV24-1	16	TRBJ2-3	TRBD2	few	TGTGCCACCAGTGGTGTGACTAGCGGGAAAGCAGATACGCAGTATTTT	CATSGVTSGKADTQYF
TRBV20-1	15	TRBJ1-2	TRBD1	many	TGCAGTGCTCGAACTCGGACAGGGGGCGGTAATGGCTACACCTTC	CSARTRTGGGNGYTF
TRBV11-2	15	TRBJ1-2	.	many	TGTGCCAGCAGCTTGGGTACTGGCCGGACGGGCGGCTACACCTTC	CASSLGTGRTGGYTF
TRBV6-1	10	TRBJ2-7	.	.	TGTGCCAGCACCCCGGGCGAGCAGTACTTC	CASTPGEQYF
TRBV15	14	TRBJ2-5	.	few	TGTGCCACCAGCAGAGATACAGGGCCAGAGACCCAGTACTTC	CATSRDTGPETQYF
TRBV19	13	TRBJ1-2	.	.	TGTGCCTGTCAAGACCGTCGGAACTATGGCTACACCTTC	CACQDRRNYGYTF
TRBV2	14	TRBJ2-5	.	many	TGTGCCAGCAGTGACCCGCTTGTTAAAGAGACCCAGTACTTC	CASSDPLVKETQYF
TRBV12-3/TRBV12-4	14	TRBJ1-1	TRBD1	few	TGTGCCAGCACCGTAGACAGGGCAAACACTGAAGCTTTCTTT	CASTVDRANTEAFF
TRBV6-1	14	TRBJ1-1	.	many	TGTGCCAGCAGCCCCTCGCTTTGGGAGCCTGAAGCTTTCTTT	CASSPSLWEPEAFF
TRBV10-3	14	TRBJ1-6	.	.	TGTGCCATCAGTGAGTCGGAGGCCCGACTTTCCCTCCACTTT	CAISESEARLSLHF
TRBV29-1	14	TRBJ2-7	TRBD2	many	TGCAGCGTTGAAGGGGGAGGGTTATGGGACGAGCAGTACTTC	CSVEGGGLWDEQYF
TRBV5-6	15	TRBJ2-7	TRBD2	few	TGTGCCAGCAGCTCGGGGACTAGCAGGGGAAACGAGCAGTACTTC	CASSSGTSRGNEQYF
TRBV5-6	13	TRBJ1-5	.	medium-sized	TGTGCCAGCAGCGGGGGACTTCATCAGCCCCAGCATTTT	CASSGGLHQPQHF
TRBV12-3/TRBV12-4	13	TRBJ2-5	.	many	TGTGCCAGCAGTTTGAAACCTCAAGAGACCCAGTACTTC	CASSLKPQETQYF
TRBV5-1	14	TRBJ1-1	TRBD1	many	TGCGCCAGCAGCTTCCCCGGGACAGGGACTGAAGCTTTCTTT	CASSFPGTGTEAFF
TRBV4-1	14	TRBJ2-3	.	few	TGCGCCAGCAGCCAACTCCAGTTCACAGATACGCAGTATTTT	CASSQLQFTDTQYF
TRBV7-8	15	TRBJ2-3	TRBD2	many	TGTGCCAGCAGCCCCACCCGACTAGCGGGAGATACGCAGTATTTT	CASSPTRLAGDTQYF
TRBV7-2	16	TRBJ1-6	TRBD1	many	TGTGCCAGCAGCTTAGCGGTCGGGACAGGGAATTCACCCCTCCACTTT	CASSLAVGTGNSPLHF
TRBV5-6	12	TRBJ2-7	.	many	TGTGCCAGCAGCCGAGGGGACTACGAGCAGTACTTC	CASSRGDYEQYF
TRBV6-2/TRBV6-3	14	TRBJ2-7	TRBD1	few	TGTGCCAGTCTAGATTGGACAGGGAAGAACGAGCAGTACTTC	CASLDWTGKNEQYF
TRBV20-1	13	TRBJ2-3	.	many	TGCAGTGCTGGCGGGTCAAATACAGATACGCAGTATTTT	CSAGGSNTDTQYF
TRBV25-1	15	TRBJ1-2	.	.	TGTGCCAGCAGTTTTCAGCGGGGCGGCAGGGATGGCTACACCTTC	CASSFQRGGRDGYTF
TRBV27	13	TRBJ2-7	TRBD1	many	TGTGCCAGCAGTTTAACGAACAGGGGCGAGCAGTACTTC	CASSLTNRGEQYF
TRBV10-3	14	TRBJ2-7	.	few	TGTGCCATCAGTGACCCGCCCCAGGACTACGAGCAGTACTTC	CAISDPPQDYEQYF
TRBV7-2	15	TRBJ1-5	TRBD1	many	TGTGCCAGCAGCAGAGGGGGCAGGGACAATCAGCCCCAGCATTTT	CASSRGGRDNQPQHF
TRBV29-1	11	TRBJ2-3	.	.	TGCAGCGTCTTCCAGTCAGATACGCAGTATTTT	CSVFQSDTQYF
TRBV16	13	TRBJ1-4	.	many	TGTGCCAGCAGCCACGGCGGGGTTGAAAAACTGTTTTTT	CASSHGGVEKLFF